The clone carrying this T cell receptor beta chain has only one observation. Original processing notes: For nucleated cells, counts were estimated from reference gene primer amplification. The method was immunoSEQ multiplex PCR; TCRdb's version includes in-frame clones alone and lacks a portion of them. V, J and clone size derive from that table, while D and trimming were established from the DNA sequence. The sample yields 150,000 to 200,000 clones, roughly four fifths seen once. The data were taken from a study of blood T cell repertoires in COVID-19. The wider study: The United States, Italy and Spain supplied acute and convalescent COVID-19 samples. PBMCs, B-cell-depleted T cells, or T cells provided the cDNA or gDNA that made up the material.

Trimming took 5 bases from V and 7 from J; bases not matched to a gene: 8. This CDR3 is built from 14 residues. CDR1 is SNHLY, CDR2 FYNNEI, per germline. The chain employs TRBV2 and TRBJ1-5; 7 nucleotides line up with TRBD1. Sequenced: PBMCs or T cells enriched from blood (not recorded which). The sequence derives from a man aged 50 to 59 who had recovered from COVID-19. The CDR3 sequence is CASSFETGAQPQHF. The CDR3 DNA sequence: TGTGCCAGCAGTTTTGAAACAGGGGCGCAGCCCCAGCATTTT.